What follows are 28 T cell receptor beta chains derived from one specimen sequenced in a study of cytomegalovirus exposure and HLA in healthy donors. PCR employed 60 Vbeta and 13 Jbeta primers. Some clones are missing from TCRdb's copy, which holds only in-frame ones; the method was immunoSEQ multiplex PCR. The data contain under 150,000 clones, around three quarters of them singletons. Source material: PBMCs. These receptors were obtained from a woman aged 40 to 50 in good health and CMV-seropositive.

This sequence joins TRBV6-1 and TRBJ1-4; D is unresolved. Germline lookup yields CDR1 MNHNS and CDR2 SASEGT. This CDR3 is 15 amino acids long. V was clipped by 3 bases and J by 7 bases, with 15 bases between them. The CDR3 DNA reads TGTGCCAGCAGTGATAGAGGAGTGTTAGGTGAAAAACTGTTTTTT. Protein product: CASSDRGVLGEKLFF.

The genes are TRBV28 and TRBJ1-5; D is possibly TRBD1 (6 bases). Trimming shortened V by 5 bases and J by 0 bases, and 11 bases separated the two germline ends. The CDR3 consists of 15 residues. Per germline, CDR1 MDHEN and CDR2 SYDVKM. This chain's CDR3 is CASSQGKYSNQPQHF. CDR3 nucleotides: TGTGCCAGCAGTCAGGGGAAATATAGCAATCAGCCCCAGCATTTT. The full variable domain, rest sourced from reference TRBV28 and TRBJ1-5, is DVKVTQSSRYLVKRTGEKVFLECVQDMDHENMFWYRQDPGLGLRLIYFSYDVKMKEKGDIPEGYSVSREKKERFSLILESASTNQTSMYLCASSQGKYSNQPQHFGDGTRLSIL.

This clone was seen a single time. A junction boundary mismatches the germline segment, possibly from a read error. The chain is built from TRBV7-9 and TRBJ1-1; the match to TRBD1 covers 7 bases. This CDR3 is 14 amino acids long. The germline V gene has CDR1 SEHNR and CDR2 FQNEAQ (reference sequence). CDR3 sequence: CSSSPKSRTGEAFF. The DNA of the CDR3 is TGTTCCAGCAGCCCAAAATCTCGGACAGGTGAAGCTTTCTTT.

This sequence joins TRBV9 and TRBJ1-1; D is undetermined. Between the trimmed V and J ends, which lost 0 bases and 4 bases, there was a span of 10 bases. CDR3 length equals 14 residues. Germline V gene data show CDR1 as SGDLS and CDR2 as YYNGEE. In nucleotides, the CDR3 is TGTGCCAGCAGCGTAGCCGGCGGAGGCACTGAAGCTTTCTTT. It codes for CASSVAGGGTEAFF.

CDR3 in amino acids: CASSQKGYNEQFF. Here the CDR3 DNA reads TGCGCCAGCAGCCAAAAGGGGTACAATGAGCAGTTCTTC. This chain joins TRBV4-1 and TRBJ2-1; D may be TRBD1 (5 bases). Germline-derived CDR1 and CDR2 are MGHRA and YSYEKL. The CDR3 is made up of 13 amino acids. V was cut by 2 bases and J by 4 bases, with 6 bases left in between.

As to this clone: The sample carries other DNA sequences with the same CDR3. V and J are TRBV30 and TRBJ2-5, with D maybe TRBD2 (6 bases). CDR3 size: 13 residues. Germline V gives CDR1 GTSNPN, CDR2 SVGIG (reference sequence). V was trimmed by 0 bases and J by 5 bases, leaving 10 bases between them. For the CDR3, the DNA is TGTGCCTGGAGTGTGGGAGGCGTGGAGACCCAGTACTTC. Translating it yields CAWSVGGVETQYF.

This chain links TRBV5-1 with TRBJ2-1; 12 bases map to TRBD2. J lost 3 bases, V lost 4 bases, and 11 bases had no gene match. The length of the CDR3 is 18 residues. Germline V gene data show CDR1 as SGHRS and CDR2 as YFSETQ. In DNA form, the CDR3 reads TGCGCCAGCAGCGGTGGACTAGCGGGGCTACCCCACTACAATGAGCAGTTCTTC. Residues: CASSGGLAGLPHYNEQFF.

This clone was seen a single time. The rearrangement uses TRBV18 and TRBJ1-5; D is unclear. V was trimmed by 3 bases and J by 1 base, leaving 10 bases between them. Germline CDR1 is KGHSH and CDR2 is LQKENI. CDR3 length: 15 amino acids. CDR3 sequence: CASSPTGRSNQPQHF. For the CDR3, the DNA is TGTGCCAGCTCACCGACTGGTAGAAGCAATCAGCCCCAGCATTTT.

This clone was observed a handful of times. V is TRBV5-6 and J is TRBJ2-3, with D perhaps TRBD2 (5 bases). Germline loops: CDR1 SGHDT, CDR2 YYEEEE. This CDR3 comprises 13 residues. Trimming pared 4 bases from V and 1 base from J, leaving 7 bases between. This CDR3 is CASSRTGTDTQYF. CDR3 bases: TGTGCCAGCAGCCGGACTGGCACAGATACGCAGTATTTT.

This clone has just a few counts. The chain has TRBV13 and TRBJ1-1; D possibly corresponds to TRBD1 (5 bases). The ends were cut back, 5 bases at V and 2 bases at J, with 15 bases in the middle. The CDR3 covers 15 residues. Per the germline V gene, CDR1 is PRHDT and CDR2 is FYEKMQ (reference sequence). CDR3 loop: CASSLNRRVNTEAFF. For the CDR3, the DNA is TGTGCCAGCAGCCTCAACAGGAGGGTCAACACTGAAGCTTTCTTT.

This clone was picked up a small number of times. The chain employs TRBV11-3 and TRBJ2-1; D is undetermined. Trimming took 5 bases from V and 7 from J, leaving 18 bases between them. Germline CDR1 SGHNT, CDR2 YENEEA. There are 15 residues in the CDR3. The CDR3 DNA reads as TGTGCCAGCAGCCCTCGACTGTCACCGGATAATGAGCAGTTCTTC. As protein: CASSPRLSPDNEQFF.

The rearrangement links TRBV9 to TRBJ2-7; 10 bases align to TRBD2. The V segment lost 1 base and the J segment 5 bases; nucleotides outside the gene matches: 3. There are 14 residues in the CDR3. Per the germline V gene, CDR1 is SGDLS and CDR2 is YYNGEE. CDR3 DNA: TGTGCCAGCAGCGTATCAGCGGGAGGGCACGAGCAGTACTTC. It is translated as CASSVSAGGHEQYF.

The V gene is TRBV11-1, the J gene TRBJ2-5; D may be TRBD2 (5 bases). The V end lost 8 bases, the J end lost 5 bases, and 15 bases lay between the germline ends. The CDR3 is 13 amino acids. The germline CDR1 and CDR2 sequences are SGHAT and FQDESV (reference sequence). The CDR3: CASGRTRIETQYF. CDR3 bases: TGTGCCAGCGGCCGCACTAGGATCGAGACCCAGTACTTC.

For this clone: Compared with germline, one end of the junction differs, possibly owing to a read error. The chain uses TRBV7-2 and TRBJ2-7, with a tentative D call TRBD1 (7 bases). The length of the CDR3 is 15 residues. CDR1 is SGHTA and CDR2 is FQGNSA in the germline V gene. CDR3 protein: CAGSPQGGRSHEQYF. For the CDR3, the DNA is TGTGCCGGCAGCCCTCAGGGGGGTCGGTCCCACGAGCAGTACTTC.

Concerning this clone itself: The same CDR3 is also encoded by other DNA sequences in this sample. CDR3 in DNA: TGTGCCAGCAGCCGGACAGGGGGTAATGAAAAACTGTTTTTT. Protein product: CASSRTGGNEKLFF. The rearrangement joins TRBV7-9 to TRBJ1-4; 10 bases are a match to TRBD1. The CDR3 loop spans 14 amino acids. Germline CDR1 SEHNR, CDR2 FQNEAQ (reference sequence). Trimming cost V 5 bases and J 4 bases; bases outside gene matches: 1.

This clone was recorded only once. The chain joins TRBV18 to TRBJ2-5; 7 nucleotides match TRBD1. The CDR3 loop spans 15 amino acids. In germline, CDR1 is KGHSH, CDR2 LQKENI. The V segment lost 0 bases and the J segment 4 bases; nucleotides outside the gene matches: 5. CDR3 sequence reads: CASSPPNNRGETQYF. The DNA of the CDR3 is TGTGCCAGCTCACCACCGAATAACAGGGGAGAGACCCAGTACTTC.

This clone was seen only a few times. The chain employs TRBV25-1 and TRBJ2-1; 12 bases are a match to TRBD2. V was clipped by 7 bases and J by 7 bases; unmatched bases: 8. The CDR3 is 15 amino acids. CDR1 is MGHDK and CDR2 is SYGVNS in the germline V gene. The CDR3 region has the DNA TGTGCCAGCACACAGACTAGCGGGAGTTGGAATGAGCAGTTCTTC. Amino acid sequence: CASTQTSGSWNEQFF. Full variable domain (missing parts from reference TRBV25-1 and TRBJ2-1): EADIYQTPRYLVIGTGKKITLECSQTMGHDKMYWYQQDPGMELHLIHYSYGVNSTEKGDLSSESTVSRIRTEHFPLTLESARPSHTSQYLCASTQTSGSWNEQFFGPGTRLTVL.

This chain links TRBV2 with TRBJ2-4; 9 bases are a match to TRBD1. The CDR3 runs 16 residues. Germline trimming cut 4 bases from V and 6 bases from J; bases unmatched to any gene: 10. Germline CDR1 SNHLY, CDR2 FYNNEI. The CDR3, as DNA: TGTGCCAGCAGTGCGTACAGGGGGCGCGGCGGAAACATTCAGTACTTC. Translated, it gives CASSAYRGRGGNIQYF.

This sequence joins TRBV14 and TRBJ2-7, with a tentative D call TRBD2 (5 bases). The CDR3 runs 14 residues. The germline V and J ends were trimmed by 6 bases and 1 base, with 13 bases remaining between them. CDR1 SGHDN and CDR2 FVKESK come from the germline V gene. DNA of the CDR3: TGTGCCAGCAGTCGACCCGGGGTATCCTACGAGCAGTACTTC. The encoded protein is CASSRPGVSYEQYF.

The V call is TRBV7-8, the J call TRBJ1-2; the match to TRBD1 covers 8 bases. V lost 5 bases, J lost 8 bases, and 13 bases stayed unmatched. Germline V CDR1 and CDR2: SGHVS, FQNEAQ. This CDR3 comprises 15 residues. Here the CDR3 reads CASSARGTGVRGYTF. Written as DNA, the CDR3 is TGTGCCAGCAGCGCTAGAGGGACAGGTGTACGCGGCTACACCTTC.

A note on this clone: An end of the junction does not agree with germline; a read error may underlie this. Other DNA sequences within the sample encode an identical CDR3. The V call is TRBV15, the J call TRBJ2-6; D is perhaps TRBD1 (5 bases). Germline V lookup: CDR1 LNHNV, CDR2 YYDKDF (reference sequence). CDR3 length: 16 amino acids. The CDR3 bases are TGTGCCACCAGCAGAGATCAGGGCTCTGGGGCCAACGTTCTGACTTTC. Amino acids: CATSRDQGSGANVLTF. The variable domain in full, with the rest retrieved from reference TRBV15 and TRBJ2-6, is DAMVIQNPRYQVTQFGKPVTLSCSQTLNHNVMYWYQQKSSQAPKLLFHYYDKDFNNEADTPDNFQSRRPNTSFCFLDIRSPGLGDTAMYLCATSRDQGSGANVLTFGAGSRLTVL.

The V call is TRBV2, the J call TRBJ2-1; D might be TRBD2 (6 bases). Between the trimmed V and J ends, which lost 2 bases and 1 base, there was a span of 9 bases. Germline lookup yields CDR1 SNHLY and CDR2 FYNNEI. This CDR3 is 15 amino acids long. This CDR3 reads CASSERAGSYNEQFF. The CDR3 nucleotides read TGTGCCAGCAGTGAAAGGGCGGGATCCTACAATGAGCAGTTCTTC.

This clone turned up a few times. The rearrangement joins TRBV25-1 to TRBJ2-3; a possible D gene is TRBD1 (6 bases). Trimming shortened V by 1 base and J by 1 base, and 9 bases separated the two germline ends. Germline V CDR1 and CDR2: MGHDK, SYGVNS. The CDR3 is 15 amino acids. CDR3 bases: TGTGCCAGCAGTGAATTAACAGGGCGCACAGATACGCAGTATTTT. It translates to CASSELTGRTDTQYF. Supplemented by reference TRBV25-1 and TRBJ2-3, the full variable domain reads EADIYQTPRYLVIGTGKKITLECSQTMGHDKMYWYQQDPGMELHLIHYSYGVNSTEKGDLSSESTVSRIRTEHFPLTLESARPSHTSQYLCASSELTGRTDTQYFGPGTRLTVL.

This clone was counted only a few times. The DNA for the CDR3 is TGTGCCAGCAGGATTAAAACAGGGGTGAACACAGATACGCAGTATTTT. This encodes CASRIKTGVNTDTQYF. The rearrangement links TRBV13 to TRBJ2-3; 7 bases are shared with TRBD1. V trimming: 6 bases; J trimming: 2 bases; junction bases outside the gene matches: 11. CDR1 and CDR2 from the germline V gene are PRHDT and FYEKMQ (reference sequence). The CDR3 extends over 16 amino acids.

The V gene is TRBV2, the J gene TRBJ2-7, with 8 bases lining up with TRBD2. The germline V gene encodes CDR1 SNHLY and CDR2 FYNNEI. J gave up 4 bases and V 4 bases, and 6 bases lay outside the gene matches. The CDR3 has 14 residues. CDR3 in amino acids: CASSVRTSRYEQYF. The DNA for the CDR3 is TGTGCCAGCAGTGTGAGGACTAGCAGGTACGAGCAGTACTTC.

This clone was seen a single time. The chain couples TRBV10-2 to TRBJ1-2; 8 nucleotides align to TRBD1. Germline V gene sequence: CDR1 WSHSY, CDR2 SAAADI. J gave up 6 bases and V 4 bases, and 13 bases lay outside the gene matches. The CDR3 runs 16 residues. The CDR3 DNA sequence: TGCGCCAGCAGTGCCCCCCCCCGACAGGGGAGGAATGGCTACACCTTC. The encoded protein is CASSAPPRQGRNGYTF.

The J gene is TRBJ2-3, the V gene TRBV28, with 8 bases fitting TRBD2. The CDR3 extends over 15 amino acids. Germline CDR1 is MDHEN and CDR2 is SYDVKM. J was trimmed by 5 bases and V by 8 bases; bases with no gene match: 12. CDR3 coding DNA: TGTGCCAGCCTCCCCTGGGTCGGGAGGGTAGATACGCAGTATTTT. Protein: CASLPWVGRVDTQYF. The full variable domain, its missing parts supplied by reference TRBV28 and TRBJ2-3, is DVKVTQSSRYLVKRTGEKVFLECVQDMDHENMFWYRQDPGLGLRLIYFSYDVKMKEKGDIPEGYSVSREKKERFSLILESASTNQTSMYLCASLPWVGRVDTQYFGPGTRLTVL.

The rearrangement joins TRBV6-5 to TRBJ2-7; TRBD2 aligns across 7 bases. The CDR3 contains 16 residues. V dropped 2 bases and J dropped 2; count of bases not matched to a gene: 9. Germline loops: CDR1 MNHEY, CDR2 SVGAGI. CDR3 DNA sequence: TGTGCCAGCAGTTACAGCTCTCTAGCGGCCCCCTACGAGCAGTACTTC. It is translated as CASSYSSLAAPYEQYF.